Presented here are 8 T cell receptor beta chains from one specimen sequenced in a study of blood T cells in healthy people across ages. A second PCR, run for roughly 7 to 12 cycles, used a sample-barcoded 5' primer plus a J-beta primer mix. TCRdb re-called the 5' RACE reads through MiXCR, storing one row per CDR3 protein. The sample shows approximately 940,000 distinct CDR3 sequences, approximately 49% of them seen only once. Sequenced input: blood. The receptors shown here come from a man aged 25 to 45 in good health.

This clonotype was recorded a few times. J is TRBJ2-4 and V is TRBV6-1; D is uncertain. This CDR3 spans 15 amino acids. V was shortened by 0 bases and J by 4 bases, with 10 bases between the two germline ends. Germline V gene lookup returns CDR1 MNHNS and CDR2 SASEGT. The CDR3 nucleotides are TGTGCCAGCAGTGAAGCGATGGACGGGAAAAACATTCAGTACTTC. Translation: CASSEAMDGKNIQYF.

This clonotype was counted only a few times. The chain joins TRBV28 to TRBJ1-2, with D maybe TRBD1 (5 bases). V was clipped by 5 bases and J by 5 bases, with 18 bases between them. Germline assignment: CDR1 MDHEN and CDR2 SYDVKM. The CDR3 sequence is 15 residues long. The CDR3 here is CASSLSPGVQYGYTF. The CDR3 DNA is TGTGCCAGCAGTCTATCCCCGGGGGTCCAATATGGCTACACCTTC.

CDR3 loop: CSTGNGYTEAFF. For the CDR3, the DNA is TGCAGTACAGGGAATGGGTACACTGAAGCTTTCTTT. This chain links TRBV20-1 with TRBJ1-1; D possibly corresponds to TRBD1 (6 bases). CDR3 length: 12 residues. Per germline, CDR1 DFQATT and CDR2 SNEGSKA (reference sequence). V was shortened by 8 bases and J by 3 bases, with 13 bases between the two germline ends.

Ten or more counts support this clonotype. One junction end disagrees with the germline gene, perhaps due to a read error. The CDR3 DNA reads TGTGCTAGCAGCTTATCCCGGGGGGGCCGAGAGACCCAGTACTTC. It translates to CASSLSRGGRETQYF. The V and J genes are TRBV7-7 and TRBJ2-5; TRBD2 aligns across 8 bases. Germline loops: CDR1 SSHAT, CDR2 FNYEAQ (reference sequence). This CDR3 contains 15 residues. Full variable domain (outside the CDR3, taken from reference TRBV7-7 and TRBJ2-5): GAGVSQSPRYKVTKRGQDVTLRCDPISSHATLYWYQQALGQGPEFLTYFNYEAQPDKSGLPSDRFSAERPEGSISTLTIQRTEQRDSAMYRCASSLSRGGRETQYFGPGTRLLVL.

This sequence joins TRBV7-2 and TRBJ2-1; D is unclear. Per germline, CDR1 SGHTA and CDR2 FQGNSA. This CDR3 spans 13 amino acids. V was clipped by 5 bases and J by 8 bases, with 13 bases between them. The CDR3 DNA reads TGTGCCAGCAGCCAAGCCCCGGGTGATGAGCAGTTCTTC. Its protein is CASSQAPGDEQFF.

The chain recombines TRBV4-1 with TRBJ1-5, with a possible D match to TRBD1 (5 bases). The CDR3 contains 15 residues. V was clipped by 3 bases and J by 7 bases, with 16 bases between them. Per the germline V gene, CDR1 is MGHRA and CDR2 is YSYEKL. CDR3 sequence: CASSQDGTMSQPQHF. The CDR3 nucleotides read TGCGCCAGCAGCCAGGACGGGACGATGTCGCAGCCCCAGCATTTT.

This clonotype was found a few times. The chain has TRBV4-1 and TRBJ2-1; D is undetermined. Germline CDR1 is MGHRA and CDR2 is YSYEKL. Deletions cut 4 bases from V and 2 bases from J, with 9 bases between. This CDR3 comprises 14 residues. CDR3 region: CASSPVGPYNEQFF. The CDR3 nucleotides are TGCGCCAGCAGCCCGGTCGGCCCCTACAATGAGCAGTTCTTC.

This clonotype turned up a few times. V is TRBV28 and J is TRBJ2-5; 9 bases are shared with TRBD1. V lost 4 bases and J lost 11; bases outside the gene matches: 14. The CDR3 length is 15 residues. Germline CDR1 reads MDHEN; CDR2 reads SYDVKM. The CDR3 is CASSSPGQGTTSQYF. The DNA of the CDR3 is TGTGCCAGCAGTTCTCCGGGACAGGGTACTACGTCGCAGTACTTC.